Shown below are 8 T cell receptor beta chains from a single sample sequenced in a study of blood T cell repertoires in COVID-19. Method: immunoSEQ multiplex PCR; TCRdb's copy keeps in-frame clones and lacks some. Of more than 150,000 clones detected, about 82% appear once; the ten largest clones hold approximately 5.4%. The sample comprised peripheral blood. The source is a woman under 40 with acute or convalescent COVID-19.

This rearrangement joins TRBV4-2 to TRBJ1-4; possibly TRBD1 for D (6 bases). This CDR3 is 14 amino acids long. Trimming took 5 bases from V and 6 from J, leaving 13 bases between them. Germline loops: CDR1 LGHNA, CDR2 YNFKEQ. The CDR3 DNA follows: TGTGCCAGCAGCTCTACAGGGTGGGATGAAAAACTGTTTTTT. Translation: CASSSTGWDEKLFF.

The table lists this clone with a few counts. The V and J genes are TRBV7-8 and TRBJ1-6, with D perhaps TRBD1 (5 bases). The CDR3 extends over 16 amino acids. The V end lost 5 bases, the J end lost 6 bases, and 17 bases lay between the germline ends. The germline V gene encodes CDR1 SGHVS and CDR2 FQNEAQ. The CDR3 loop is CASSLTQGASNSPLHF. The CDR3 coding sequence is TGTGCCAGCAGCCTAACGCAGGGTGCAAGTAATTCACCCCTCCACTTT.

A word on this clone: The same CDR3 is also encoded by other DNA sequences in this sample. V gene TRBV28 combines with J gene TRBJ2-5, with 7 nucleotides matching TRBD1. With V trimmed by 3 bases and J by 2 bases, 6 bases remained unmatched. CDR1 and CDR2 from the germline V gene are MDHEN and SYDVKM. The CDR3 extends over 15 amino acids. As DNA, the CDR3 is TGTGCCAGCAGTTTCTGGGCGACAGGGCAAGAGACCCAGTACTTC. Translating it yields CASSFWATGQETQYF. Full variable domain (rest looked up from reference TRBV28 and TRBJ2-5): DVKVTQSSRYLVKRTGEKVFLECVQDMDHENMFWYRQDPGLGLRLIYFSYDVKMKEKGDIPEGYSVSREKKERFSLILESASTNQTSMYLCASSFWATGQETQYFGPGTRLLVL.

This chain connects TRBV4-3 to TRBJ1-2; 7 bases fit TRBD1. This CDR3 comprises 18 residues. Trimming took 0 bases from V and 3 from J; bases not matched to a gene: 13. CDR1 is LGHNA, CDR2 YSLEER, per germline. CDR3 DNA sequence: TGCGCCAGCAGCCAAGATCTTGACAGGGCCCTGCCCCACTATGGCTACACCTTC. The encoded protein is CASSQDLDRALPHYGYTF.

The V and J genes are TRBV28 and TRBJ1-4; a possible D gene is TRBD1 (5 bases). V lost 6 bases, J lost 7 bases, and 18 bases lay in between. This CDR3 region has 15 residues. From germline, CDR1 is MDHEN and CDR2 SYDVKM. The CDR3 is CASSLGGEGSEKLFF. The CDR3 nucleotides read TGTGCCAGCAGCTTGGGGGGGGAGGGCAGTGAAAAACTGTTTTTT.

The chain combines TRBV5-5 with TRBJ1-6; 9 bases fit TRBD1. The CDR3 consists of 16 residues. Germline V CDR1 and CDR2: SGHKS, YYEKEE (reference sequence). Trimming removed 3 bases from V and 6 bases from J; junction bases left unmatched: 7. The CDR3 loop is CASSSLPGQGNSPLHF. Here the CDR3 DNA reads TGTGCCAGCAGCTCACTGCCGGGACAGGGTAATTCACCCCTCCACTTT.

This clone was recorded a few times. This chain joins TRBV24-1 and TRBJ1-2, with 8 positions matching TRBD1. Germline assignment: CDR1 KGHDR and CDR2 SFDVKD. This CDR3 region has 13 residues. V shed 4 bases, J shed 4 bases, and the junction held 1 base outside the gene matches. CDR3 DNA sequence: TGTGCCACCAGTGACCAGGGGGCCTATGGCTACACCTTC. Its translation is CATSDQGAYGYTF.

The rearrangement links TRBV5-1 to TRBJ1-2; 7 bases are shared with TRBD1. The germline V gene has CDR1 SGHRS and CDR2 YFSETQ. CDR3 length: 15 residues. The V gene end was trimmed by 0 bases and the J gene end by 6 bases; junction bases not matched to a gene: 8. The CDR3 region is CASSLAEQGINGYTF. CDR3 sequence (DNA): TGCGCCAGCAGCTTGGCAGAACAGGGGATCAATGGCTACACCTTC.